Below, one TCR beta chain is given with its context. This CDR3 is built from 16 residues. CDR1 LGHDT and CDR2 YNNKEL come from the germline V gene (reference sequence). The ends were cut back, 4 bases at V and 4 bases at J, with 19 bases in the middle. This sample is drawn from a study of blood T cell repertoires in COVID-19. Across the whole study: COVID-19 samples from acute and convalescent phases originated in the United States, Italy and Spain. The analysed material was cDNA or gDNA that came from T cells, B-cell-depleted T cells, or PBMCs.

Seattle researchers signed up patients amid active infection and tracked them longitudinally. Authors' processing steps: The assay estimated nucleated cells by amplifying reference gene primers. Sequencing was performed with immunoSEQ multiplex PCR; in TCRdb, only in-frame clones are kept and a portion is missing. Clone size and V and J calls were adopted from that table, with D and trimming inferred from the DNA. The repertoire holds 300,000 to 400,000 clones, with about 87% as singletons. The sample consisted of peripheral blood. The TCR originated in a woman aged 45 to 65 with COVID-19, enrolled during active disease. The rearrangement joins TRBV3-1 (or the pseudogene TRBV3-2) to TRBJ2-5; tentative D call: TRBD2 (6 bases). CDR3 sequence reads: CASSLPRRGAGETQYF. The CDR3 DNA follows: TGTGCCAGCAGCCTCCCTAGGCGGGGTGCAGGAGAGACCCAGTACTTC.